The 11 T cell receptor beta chains reported below all come from one sample, sequenced in a study of blood T cells in healthy people across ages (dated by TCRdb to 2014 to 2015). Libraries were prepared through 5' RACE. The data were produced on an Illumina HiSeq 2500. A second PCR of 7 to 11 cycles was run with a J-beta primer mix and a sample-barcoded 5' primer. The public reads were reprocessed in TCRdb via fastp at Q25 and MiXCR, keeping in-frame beta chains. Rows merge per CDR3 protein into single entries with the most common DNA and genes. For this sample there are some 900,000 distinct CDR3 sequences; around 48% appear just once. Jointly, the top ten make up roughly 13% of the sample. Sequencing input: blood. The receptors here all came from a man aged 25-40 years in good health.

The V and J genes are TRBV5-1 and TRBJ1-6, with 7 bases that match TRBD1. Germline values: CDR1 SGHRS, CDR2 YFSETQ. Trimming took 4 bases from V and 8 from J; bases not matched to a gene: 9. CDR3 length equals 15 residues. CDR3 sequence: CASSLDRVGDSPLHF. The DNA of the CDR3 is TGCGCCAGCAGCCTCGACAGGGTTGGAGATTCACCCCTCCACTTT.

V is TRBV9 and J is TRBJ2-7; 9 nucleotides align to TRBD1. V was pared by 2 bases and J by 7 bases, with 7 bases of the junction left unmatched. The CDR3 spans 14 residues. From germline, CDR1 is SGDLS and CDR2 YYNGEE. In DNA form, the CDR3 reads TGTGCCAGCAGCGTCCGGGACAGGGAGAATGAGCAGTACTTC. This translates into CASSVRDRENEQYF.

The chain recombines TRBV7-2 with TRBJ1-6, with D tentatively TRBD1 (5 bases). Germline lookup yields CDR1 SGHTA and CDR2 FQGNSA. This CDR3 is 14 amino acids long. Trimming stripped 5 bases from V and 6 bases from J, with 11 bases between. The CDR3 is CASSPQGGNSPLHF. The CDR3 bases are TGTGCCAGCAGCCCCCAGGGAGGTAATTCACCCCTCCACTTT.

This clonotype was detected only once. The rearrangement uses TRBV3-1 and TRBJ2-5; D is unclear. With 1 base removed from V and 4 bases from J, the gap between germline ends came to 7 bases. The CDR3 has 13 amino acids. Germline CDR1 LGHDT, CDR2 YNNKEL (reference sequence). The CDR3 nucleotides read TGTGCCAGCAGCCAAGCAACACGAGAGACCCAGTACTTC. This encodes CASSQATRETQYF.

The J gene is TRBJ2-7, the V gene TRBV28, with 8 bases lining up with TRBD1. J gave up 2 bases and V 8 bases, and 5 bases lay outside the gene matches. Germline lookup yields CDR1 MDHEN and CDR2 SYDVKM. The CDR3 totals 13 residues. DNA of the CDR3: TGTGCCAGCCTCTTGACAGGGGCCTACGAGCAGTACTTC. It yields the protein CASLLTGAYEQYF.

This sequence joins TRBV4-2 and TRBJ2-3; possibly TRBD1 or TRBD2 for D (6 bases each). Trimming cost V 4 bases and J 4 bases, with 18 bases left between them. CDR1 LGHNA and CDR2 YNFKEQ come from the germline V gene. This CDR3 is 16 amino acids long. The CDR3 bases are TGTGCCAGCAGCCTGGAGAGGGGGGCCGGCGCAGATACGCAGTATTTT. Protein product: CASSLERGAGADTQYF.

The V gene is TRBV5-5, the J gene TRBJ1-1; D gene unclear. This CDR3 is built from 13 residues. CDR1 SGHKS and CDR2 YYEKEE come from the germline V gene (reference sequence). The V gene lost 3 bases and the J gene lost 4 bases, with 10 bases spanning the gap. CDR3 protein: CASSWAKGTEAFF. CDR3 nucleotides: TGTGCCAGCAGCTGGGCCAAGGGCACTGAAGCTTTCTTT.

The rearrangement uses TRBV6-2 or TRBV6-3 and TRBJ1-1; D is possibly TRBD1 (5 bases). Trimming removed 2 bases at V and 10 bases at J, with 17 bases between. CDR3 size: 14 residues. Germline loops: CDR1 MNHEY, CDR2 SVGEGT. The CDR3 sequence: CASSYEGWGLRAFF. Here the CDR3 DNA reads TGTGCCAGCAGTTACGAAGGTTGGGGGTTGCGAGCTTTCTTT.

As concerns this clonotype: Sequence at one end of the junction differs from germline and may be a read error. The V gene is TRBV5-1, the J gene TRBJ1-1; D unclear. Germline CDR1 is SGHRS and CDR2 is YFSETQ. CDR3 length equals 14 residues. In nucleotides, the CDR3 is TGTGCCAGCAGCTTAGCGGGGATGAACACTGAAGCTTTCTTT. Translating gives CASSLAGMNTEAFF.

The chain couples TRBV5-1 to TRBJ2-3; D not resolved. V was pared by 1 base and J by 5 bases, with 8 bases between. Per the germline V gene, CDR1 is SGHRS and CDR2 is YFSETQ. The CDR3 sequence is 13 residues long. CDR3 sequence (DNA): TGCGCCAGCAGCTTGTTCCCAAAAGATACGCAGTATTTT. It yields the protein CASSLFPKDTQYF.

This clonotype was seen a handful of times. The chain recombines TRBV20-1 with TRBJ2-7; a possible D gene is TRBD2 (6 bases). The CDR3 sequence is 13 residues long. Germline values: CDR1 DFQATT, CDR2 SNEGSKA (reference sequence). V lost 2 bases and J lost 2, with 10 bases in between. The CDR3 spells CSARRRVTYEQYF. The CDR3 DNA reads TGCAGTGCTAGAAGGAGGGTTACCTACGAGCAGTACTTC.